The subject of this entry is one TCR beta chain. Its antigen is not known. The record originates from a study of PD-1 blockade in classical Hodgkin lymphoma. General observations from the study: Relative to healthy donors, newly diagnosed patients reportedly had lower baseline TCR diversity, which was reported as lower still in relapsed/refractory patients.

V shed 2 bases, J shed 5 bases, and the junction held 10 bases outside the gene matches. This CDR3 has 16 residues. The germline V gene encodes CDR1 SGHRS and CDR2 YFSETQ. Noted time point: newly diagnosed, previously untreated cHL patient sample. Out of thawed PBMCs, magnetic negative selection purified CD4+ T cells. The protocol was immunoSEQ multiplex PCR, while the TCRdb copy is restricted to in-frame clones and leaves out a portion. This table holds approximately 16,000 clones, 86% found once. The rearrangement uses TRBV5-1 and TRBJ2-7; 10 nucleotides match TRBD2. Sequencing used CD4+ T cells from blood. The source of this sequence is a human donor with classical Hodgkin lymphoma. CDR3 DNA sequence: TGCGCCAGCAGCTTATCCCCAGCGGGAGGGGATAACGAGCAGTACTTC. Translated, it gives CASSLSPAGGDNEQYF.